This T cell receptor beta chain was captured in a study of T-cell reconstitution after alpha-beta-depleted transplantation in children. CDR3 length equals 12 residues. This sample's TCRbeta library carried unique molecular identifier barcodes. TCRdb processed the PCR reads anew with MiXCR; each CDR3 protein has one entry. The profile shows 360,000 or so distinct CDR3 sequences, about a fifth of them singletons. This receptor was taken from a human donor who donated a stem cell graft to a child with acute myeloid leukemia. The sequences come from PBMCs from the stem cell graft donor, collected from the stem cell graft. The chain is built from TRBV21-1 and TRBJ1-1; TRBD1 is the table's D call, not checked against the DNA. TRBV21-1 is a pseudogene segment. The CDR3 region is CAGTGMNTEAFF. CDR3 DNA: TGTGCCGGGACAGGAATGAACACTGAAGCTTTCTTT.